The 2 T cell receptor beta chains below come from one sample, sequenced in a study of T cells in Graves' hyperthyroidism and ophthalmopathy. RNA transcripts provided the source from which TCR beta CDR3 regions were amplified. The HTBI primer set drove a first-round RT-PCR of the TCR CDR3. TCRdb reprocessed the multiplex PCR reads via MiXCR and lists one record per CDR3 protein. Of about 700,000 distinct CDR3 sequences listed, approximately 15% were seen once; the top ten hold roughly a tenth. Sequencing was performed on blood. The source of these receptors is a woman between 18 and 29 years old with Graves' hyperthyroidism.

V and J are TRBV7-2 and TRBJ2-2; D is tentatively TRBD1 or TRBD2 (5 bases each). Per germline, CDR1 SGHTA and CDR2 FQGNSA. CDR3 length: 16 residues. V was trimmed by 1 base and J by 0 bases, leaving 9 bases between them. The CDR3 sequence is CASSLVSGPNTGELFF. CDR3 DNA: TGTGCCAGCAGCTTAGTATCGGGGCCGAACACCGGGGAGCTGTTTTTT.

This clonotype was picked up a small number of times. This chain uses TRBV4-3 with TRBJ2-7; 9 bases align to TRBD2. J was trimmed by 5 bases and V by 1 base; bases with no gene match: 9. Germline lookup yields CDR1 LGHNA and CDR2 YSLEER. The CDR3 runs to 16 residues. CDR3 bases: TGCGCCAGCAGCCAAGGGCTAGCGGGGACGGAGGACGAGCAGTACTTC. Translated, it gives CASSQGLAGTEDEQYF.